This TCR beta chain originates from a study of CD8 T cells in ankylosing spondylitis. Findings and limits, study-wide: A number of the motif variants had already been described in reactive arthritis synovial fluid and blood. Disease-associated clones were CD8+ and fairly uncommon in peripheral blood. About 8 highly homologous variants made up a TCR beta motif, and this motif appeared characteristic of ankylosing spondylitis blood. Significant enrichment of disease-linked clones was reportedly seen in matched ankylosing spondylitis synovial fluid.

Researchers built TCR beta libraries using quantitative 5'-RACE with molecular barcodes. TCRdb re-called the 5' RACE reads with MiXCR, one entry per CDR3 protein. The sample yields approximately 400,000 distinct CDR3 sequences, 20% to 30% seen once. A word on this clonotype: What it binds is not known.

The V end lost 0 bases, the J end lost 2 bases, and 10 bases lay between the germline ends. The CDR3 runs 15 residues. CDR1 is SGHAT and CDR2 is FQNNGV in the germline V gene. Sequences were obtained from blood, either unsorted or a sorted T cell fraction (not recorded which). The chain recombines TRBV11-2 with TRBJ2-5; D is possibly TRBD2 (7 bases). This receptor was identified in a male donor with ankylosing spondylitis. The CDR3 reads CASSLEGGRQETQYF. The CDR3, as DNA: TGTGCCAGCAGCTTAGAGGGGGGGCGACAAGAGACCCAGTACTTC.